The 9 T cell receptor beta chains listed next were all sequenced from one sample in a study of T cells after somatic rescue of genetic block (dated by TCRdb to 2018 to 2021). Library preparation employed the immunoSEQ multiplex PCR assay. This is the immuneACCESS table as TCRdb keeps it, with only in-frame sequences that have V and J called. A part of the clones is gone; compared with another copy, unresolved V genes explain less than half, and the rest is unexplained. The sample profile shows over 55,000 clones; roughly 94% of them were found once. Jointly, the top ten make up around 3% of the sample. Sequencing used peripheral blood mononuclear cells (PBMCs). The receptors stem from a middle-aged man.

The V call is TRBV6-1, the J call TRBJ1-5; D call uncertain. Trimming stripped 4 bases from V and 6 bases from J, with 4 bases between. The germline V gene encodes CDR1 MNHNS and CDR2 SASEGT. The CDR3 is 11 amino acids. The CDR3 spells CASSGFQPQHF. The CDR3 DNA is TGTGCCAGCAGTGGGTTTCAGCCCCAGCATTTT.

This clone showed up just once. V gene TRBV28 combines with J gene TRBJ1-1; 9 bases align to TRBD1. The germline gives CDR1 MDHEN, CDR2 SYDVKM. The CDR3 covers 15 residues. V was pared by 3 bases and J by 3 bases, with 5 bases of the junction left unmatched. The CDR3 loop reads CASSLGQGGDTEAFF. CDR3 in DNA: TGTGCCAGCAGTTTGGGACAGGGAGGGGACACTGAAGCTTTCTTT.

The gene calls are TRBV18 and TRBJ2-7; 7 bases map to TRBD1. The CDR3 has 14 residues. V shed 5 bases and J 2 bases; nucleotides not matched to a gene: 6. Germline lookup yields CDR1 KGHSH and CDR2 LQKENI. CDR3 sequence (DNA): TGTGCCAGCTCATACCAGGACAGGCCCTACGAGCAGTACTTC. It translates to CASSYQDRPYEQYF.

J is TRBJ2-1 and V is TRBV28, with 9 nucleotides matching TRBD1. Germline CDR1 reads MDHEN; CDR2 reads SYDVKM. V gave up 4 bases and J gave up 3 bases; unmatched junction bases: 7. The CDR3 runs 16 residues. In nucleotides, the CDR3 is TGTGCCAGCAGTTCTACCGGGACAGGGAACTACAATGAGCAGTTCTTC. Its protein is CASSSTGTGNYNEQFF.

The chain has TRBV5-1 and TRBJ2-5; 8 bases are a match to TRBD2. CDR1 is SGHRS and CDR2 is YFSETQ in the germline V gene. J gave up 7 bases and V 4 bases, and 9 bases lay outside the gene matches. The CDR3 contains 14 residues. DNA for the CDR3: TGCGCCAGCAGCCGAGCGGGAGAGGAGGGGACCCAGTACTTC. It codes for CASSRAGEEGTQYF.

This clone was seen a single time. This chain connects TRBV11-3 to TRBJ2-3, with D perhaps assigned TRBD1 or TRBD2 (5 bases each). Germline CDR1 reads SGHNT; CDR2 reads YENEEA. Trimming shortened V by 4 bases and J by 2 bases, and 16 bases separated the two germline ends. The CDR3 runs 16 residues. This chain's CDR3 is CASSSGTDLPTDTQYF. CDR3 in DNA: TGTGCCAGCAGCTCTGGGACGGATTTGCCCACAGATACGCAGTATTTT.

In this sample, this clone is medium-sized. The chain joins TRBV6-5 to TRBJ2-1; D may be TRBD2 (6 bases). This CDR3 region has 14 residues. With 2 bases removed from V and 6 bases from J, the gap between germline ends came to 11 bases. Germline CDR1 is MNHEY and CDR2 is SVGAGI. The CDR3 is CASSYVPGSNEQFF. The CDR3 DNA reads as TGTGCCAGCAGTTACGTCCCCGGGAGCAATGAGCAGTTCTTC.

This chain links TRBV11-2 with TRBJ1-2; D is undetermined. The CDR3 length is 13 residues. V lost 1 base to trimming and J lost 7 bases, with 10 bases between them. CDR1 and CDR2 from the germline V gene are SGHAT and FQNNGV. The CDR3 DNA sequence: TGTGCCAGCAGCTTAGGCGACCGTAGTGGCTACACCTTC. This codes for CASSLGDRSGYTF.

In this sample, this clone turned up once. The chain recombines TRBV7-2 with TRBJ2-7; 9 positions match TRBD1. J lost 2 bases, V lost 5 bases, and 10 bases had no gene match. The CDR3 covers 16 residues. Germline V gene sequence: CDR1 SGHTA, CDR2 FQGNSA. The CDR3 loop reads CASSDPGQGNPYEQYF. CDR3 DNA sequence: TGTGCCAGCAGCGATCCGGGACAGGGCAACCCCTACGAGCAGTACTTC.